Described below is a single TCR beta chain sequence and its context. The antigen remains undetermined. Via MiXCR, TCRdb re-called the 5' RACE reads, giving one row per CDR3 protein. The repertoire includes around 340,000 distinct CDR3 sequences, about 12% of them detected once, and about 3% sits in the top ten. This entry comes from a study of T cells after yellow fever vaccination. Overall study results and limits: Post-booster repertoires again held most primary-vaccination clones (approximately 96% CD4, 88% CD8).

The V end lost 5 bases, the J end lost 4 bases, and 11 bases lay between the germline ends. There are 13 residues in the CDR3. This chain joins TRBV12-3 or TRBV12-4 and TRBJ1-2; D is uncertain. This TCR was sampled from a man aged 18 to 30 who received the YFV17D yellow fever vaccine. Specimen: CD4+ T cells sorted from PBMCs, collected 15 days after the yellow fever booster vaccination. CDR3 loop: CASSPRVVYGYTF. CDR3 bases: TGTGCCAGCAGTCCTCGCGTAGTCTATGGCTACACCTTC.